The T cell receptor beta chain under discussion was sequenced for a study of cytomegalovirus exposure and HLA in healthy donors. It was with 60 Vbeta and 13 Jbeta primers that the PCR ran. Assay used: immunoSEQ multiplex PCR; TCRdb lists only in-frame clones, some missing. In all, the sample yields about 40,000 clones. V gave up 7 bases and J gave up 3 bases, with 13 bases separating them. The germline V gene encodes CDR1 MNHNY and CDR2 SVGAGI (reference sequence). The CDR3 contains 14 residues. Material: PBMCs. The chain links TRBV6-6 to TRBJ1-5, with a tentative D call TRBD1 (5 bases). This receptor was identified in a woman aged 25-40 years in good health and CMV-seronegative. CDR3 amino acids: CASTLSGFNQPQHF. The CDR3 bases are TGTGCCAGCACCCTCTCAGGGTTCAATCAGCCCCAGCATTTT.